What follows is one T cell receptor (beta chain) and its context. This CDR3 comprises 14 residues. The germline CDR1 and CDR2 sequences are SGHTA and FQGTGA. Deletions cut 1 base from V and 3 bases from J, with 10 bases between. This sample was included in a study of shared clonotypes between healthy human individuals. TCRdb's table, derived via immunoSEQ multiplex PCR, lists solely in-frame clones and lacks some. The table shows a few million clones, with 85% to 95% occurring only once. Sequenced material: naive CD4+ T cells from PBMCs. Subset meaning: CD45RA+ positively selected. The V gene is TRBV7-3, the J gene TRBJ2-7; D unresolved. This receptor was taken from a young man in good health. Some clones in this sample may be carry-over from other donors' samples. CDR3 region: CASSLRAKGYEQYF. The CDR3 DNA sequence: TGTGCCAGCAGCTTAAGGGCGAAGGGCTACGAGCAGTACTTC.